This T cell receptor (beta chain) was captured by sequencing in a study of T cells after yellow fever vaccination. Findings and caveats of the study: A small proportion of clonotypes was detected in both the CD4 and CD8 compartments. Contaminating bulk clonotypes could be abundant in FACS-sorted repertoires. The booster response re-showed most primary clones: approximately 95% CD4, almost 90% CD8.

It was through 5'RACE template switching that TCR cDNA was made, with a universal primer site and UMIs added. TCRdb processed the 5' RACE reads anew with MiXCR; each CDR3 protein has one entry. The sample carries 500,000 to 550,000 distinct CDR3 sequences, roughly 22% recorded once. The CDR3 has 16 amino acids. V dropped 2 bases and J dropped 5; count of bases not matched to a gene: 7. From germline, CDR1 is SGHTA and CDR2 FQGNSA. A word on this clonotype: The target antigen is unknown.

This receptor was taken from a man between 18 and 35 years old who received the YFV17D yellow fever vaccine. Sample: PBMCs, taken less than 25 days after the first yellow fever vaccination. This sequence joins TRBV7-2 and TRBJ2-1; 9 bases are shared with TRBD2. CDR3 sequence: CASSLIGGGADNEQFF. The DNA of the CDR3 is TGTGCCAGCAGCTTAATTGGCGGGGGGGCGGACAATGAGCAGTTCTTC.